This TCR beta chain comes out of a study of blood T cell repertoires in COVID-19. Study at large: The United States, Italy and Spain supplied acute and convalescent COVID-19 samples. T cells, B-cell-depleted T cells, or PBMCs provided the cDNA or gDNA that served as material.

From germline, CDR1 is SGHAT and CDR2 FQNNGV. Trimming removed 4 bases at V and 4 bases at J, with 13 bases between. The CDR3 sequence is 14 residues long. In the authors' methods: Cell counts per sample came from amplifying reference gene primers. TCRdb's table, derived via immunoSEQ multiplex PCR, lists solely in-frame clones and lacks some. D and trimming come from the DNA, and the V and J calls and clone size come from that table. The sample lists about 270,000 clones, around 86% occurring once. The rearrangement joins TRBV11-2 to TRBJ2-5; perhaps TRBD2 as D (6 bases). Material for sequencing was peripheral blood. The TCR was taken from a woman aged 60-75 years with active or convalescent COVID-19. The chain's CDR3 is CASSSGSRIETQYF. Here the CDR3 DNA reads TGTGCCAGCAGCTCCGGGAGTAGGATAGAGACCCAGTACTTC.